This T cell receptor (beta chain) was sequenced during a study of T cell responses to AZD1222 COVID-19 vaccine listed by TCRdb under 2021. Study-level background: AZD1222 recipients given second doses at about 4 weeks or at about 12 weeks were pooled, since spike-specific TCR depth and breadth were not found to differ between the two schedules. TCR sequencing covered over 230 trial participants: 207 given two doses of AZD1222 and approximately 26 given two doses of MenACWY control vaccine. Trial participants were enrolled into age subgroups of 18-55, 56-69 and 70-plus years, which contained about 160, 30 and 59 TCR-sequenced participants, respectively. Broader findings and caveats from the paper: The vaccine-associated CD4 TCRs covered the entire spike protein, and the dominant responses fell in regions 160-218 and 743-854. Conclusions about previously exposed vaccinees are limited because only 6 or 7 AZD1222 recipients were SARS-CoV-2 seropositive at baseline. The 56-69-year group was small, and its depth increase did not reach significance, likely because of low power. Spike-specific TCR breadth and depth rose significantly after two AZD1222 doses compared with day 0 and with MenACWY recipients. Reportedly, close to half of the unique spike-specific TCRs recognized epitopes lying outside the regions that are mutated in the B.1.351 and B.1.1.7 variants. Because no day 14 peak-response samples were available, repertoires were characterized only after the peak T cell response. Most participants were white British and females outnumbered males, and the authors suggested that clonal diversity may have been underestimated.

For this clone: Its antigen is still unknown. No base quality information exists; no much larger clone differs at one position.

In light of the paper, this sample's time point label describes: baseline before first vaccination. Samples from vaccinated people were obtained from the UK trials COV001 and COV002, which included a single-blind randomized controlled phase 2/3 trial of AZD1222 (ChAdOx1 nCoV-19) in healthy adults. Trial participant PBMC samples were collected at day 0 and day 28 after the second dose for TCRbeta chain sequencing. The germline V gene specifies SGHRS as CDR1 and YFSETQ as CDR2. Between the V and J ends, shortened by 0 bases and 11 bases respectively, the junction contains 9 bases. Reading from cysteine to phenylalanine, the CDR3 counts 12 amino acids. Solely the CDR3 DNA is kept, with 36 bases framed from the first base. The CDR3 regions of human TCRbeta chains were subjected to immunosequencing. The study's own analysis went as follows. Repertoire TCRs were matched against a reference library of SARS-CoV-2-specific TCRs generated with the MIRA antigen-specificity platform. Breadth meant the fraction of unique TCRs that were SARS-CoV-2-associated, whereas depth meant the fraction of total T cells that were SARS-CoV-2-associated. Each spike-specific TCR was assigned to its reactive spike region and to a CD4 or CD8 class using the MIRA data. Log10-transformed breadth and depth values were compared by one-way ANOVA with Sidak's multiple comparisons tests. The source is immuneACCESS, and TCRdb retained only in-frame sequences with V and J called. Part of the clones is not carried over; for the studies checked, unresolved V genes explain less than half of this, and the remainder is unexplained. From that table come the V and J calls and clone size; the DNA was used to work out D and trimming. This sample holds some 87,000 clones; 80% to 90% were observed only once. Clones ranked in the top ten supply 30% to 40% of the sample.

This TCR was recovered from an adult in good health. Sequences were derived from peripheral blood, sampled on day 0 of AZD1222 vaccination. Recombination linked TRBV5-1 to TRBJ2-1; the D region possibly corresponds to TRBD1 (6 bases align). The CDR3 reads CASSLEGDQQFF. The nucleotide sequence reads TGCGCCAGCAGCTTGGAGGGGGACCAGCAGTTCTTC.